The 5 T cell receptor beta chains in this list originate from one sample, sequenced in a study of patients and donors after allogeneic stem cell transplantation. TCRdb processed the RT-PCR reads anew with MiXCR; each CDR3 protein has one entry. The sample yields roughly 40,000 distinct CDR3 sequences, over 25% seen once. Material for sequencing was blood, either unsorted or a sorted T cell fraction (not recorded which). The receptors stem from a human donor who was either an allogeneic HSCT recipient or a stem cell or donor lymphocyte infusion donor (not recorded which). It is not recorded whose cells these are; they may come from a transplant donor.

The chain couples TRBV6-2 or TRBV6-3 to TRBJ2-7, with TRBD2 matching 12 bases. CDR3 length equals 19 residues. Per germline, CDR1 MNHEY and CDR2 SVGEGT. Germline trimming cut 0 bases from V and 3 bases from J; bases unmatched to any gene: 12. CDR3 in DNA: TGTGCCAGCAGTTACTCGAATCCTAGCGGGAGGGGGACCTTCTACGAGCAGTACTTC. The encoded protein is CASSYSNPSGRGTFYEQYF.

The CDR3 DNA reads TGCGCCAGCAGCCAAGCCGGGACAGGGAGGGACGAGCAGTACTTC. Translated: CASSQAGTGRDEQYF. V gene TRBV4-3 combines with J gene TRBJ2-7; 9 nucleotides match TRBD1. The CDR3 length is 15 residues. CDR1 is LGHNA and CDR2 is YSLEER in the germline V gene. The V gene end was trimmed by 1 base and the J gene end by 5 bases; junction bases not matched to a gene: 6.

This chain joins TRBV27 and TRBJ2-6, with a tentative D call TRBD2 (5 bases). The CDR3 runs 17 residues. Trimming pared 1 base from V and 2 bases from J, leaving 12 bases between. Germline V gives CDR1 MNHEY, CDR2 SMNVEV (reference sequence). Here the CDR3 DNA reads TGTGCCAGCAGTTTATTACGGCGGGCGGCTGGGGCCAACGTCCTGACTTTC. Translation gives CASSLLRRAAGANVLTF.

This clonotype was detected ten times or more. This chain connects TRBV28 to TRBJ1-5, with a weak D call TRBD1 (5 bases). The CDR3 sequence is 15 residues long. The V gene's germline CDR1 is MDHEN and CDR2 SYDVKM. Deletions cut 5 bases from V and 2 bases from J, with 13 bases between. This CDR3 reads CASSLQGMGNQPQHF. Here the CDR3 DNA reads TGTGCCAGCAGTCTTCAGGGCATGGGCAATCAGCCCCAGCATTTT.

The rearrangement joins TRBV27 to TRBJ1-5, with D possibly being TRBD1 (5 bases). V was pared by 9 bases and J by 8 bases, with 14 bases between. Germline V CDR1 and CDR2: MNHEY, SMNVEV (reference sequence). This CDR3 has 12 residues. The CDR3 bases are TGTGCCAGTGGGACGGTCCGTAAGCCCCAGCATTTT. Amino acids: CASGTVRKPQHF.